The next 16 T cell receptor beta chains were all read from a single sample in a study of vaccination effects on CD4 cells after COVID-19. Antigen specificity for these receptors is unknown. An approximately 10-day culture period preceded the isolation of CD4+ T cells. The repertoire was sequenced with immunoSEQ multiplex PCR; TCRdb's copy has only in-frame clones and lacks some. The sample comprises over 65,000 clones, approximately 80% of which are singletons, and around 2.1% rests with the top ten. The specimen was CD4+ T cells from PBMCs cultured without peptide, collected before COVID-19 vaccination. All receptors derive from a human donor who received a COVID-19 vaccine.

This chain connects TRBV28 to TRBJ2-7, with TRBD1 identical over 9 bases. The germline gives CDR1 MDHEN, CDR2 SYDVKM. This CDR3 has 13 residues. V shed 5 bases, J shed 5 bases, and the junction held 4 bases outside the gene matches. The CDR3, as DNA: TGTGCCAGCAGTAGGGACAGGGTGGACGAGCAGTACGTC. It translates to CASSRDRVDEQYV.

The CDR3 reads CASSQDRWEGVGEQFF. CDR3 DNA sequence: TGTGCCAGCAGCCAAGATCGGTGGGAGGGGGTAGGTGAGCAGTTCTTC. The chain joins TRBV3-1 (or the pseudogene TRBV3-2) to TRBJ2-1; D might be TRBD2 (7 bases). Deletions cut 0 bases from V and 9 bases from J, with 18 bases between. The CDR3 consists of 16 residues. The germline V gene encodes CDR1 LGHDT and CDR2 YNNKEL (reference sequence).

The CDR3 loop is CASSPPTGPTEAFF. The CDR3 bases are TGTGCCAGCAGTCCCCCGACAGGCCCCACTGAAGCTTTCTTT. The chain couples TRBV28 to TRBJ1-1; possible D gene TRBD1, 6 bases. The CDR3 sequence is 14 residues long. Trimming removed 5 bases at V and 4 bases at J, with 14 bases between. The germline gives CDR1 MDHEN, CDR2 SYDVKM.

The rearrangement joins TRBV6-2 or TRBV6-3 to TRBJ2-1; 8 bases map to TRBD2. V shed 2 bases, J shed 6 bases, and the junction held 9 bases outside the gene matches. The CDR3 totals 16 residues. CDR1 and CDR2 (germline): MNHEY, SVGEGT. The CDR3 reads CASSYGWRGAPNEQFF. The CDR3 coding sequence is TGTGCCAGCAGTTACGGGTGGCGGGGGGCTCCCAATGAGCAGTTCTTC.

This chain uses TRBV19 with TRBJ1-5; D unresolved. This CDR3 is built from 16 residues. Germline CDR1 and CDR2: LNHDA and SQIVND (reference sequence). Trimming shortened V by 1 base and J by 0 bases, and 10 bases separated the two germline ends. The CDR3 DNA reads TGTGCCAGTAGTATAGCGTCGGGCCGTAGCAATCAGCCCCAGCATTTT. This translates into CASSIASGRSNQPQHF.

The rearrangement joins TRBV28 to TRBJ2-3; TRBD1 or TRBD2 may be the D gene (6 bases each). The CDR3 runs to 15 residues. The V end lost 6 bases, the J end lost 0 bases, and 13 bases lay between the germline ends. Germline V gives CDR1 MDHEN, CDR2 SYDVKM. The CDR3 reads CASSEGGRSTDTQYF. As DNA, the CDR3 is TGTGCCAGCAGCGAAGGGGGGAGGAGCACAGATACGCAGTATTTT.

This chain links TRBV19 with TRBJ2-2, with a tentative D call TRBD1 (6 bases). Germline V gene data show CDR1 as LNHDA and CDR2 as SQIVND (reference sequence). V was shortened by 7 bases and J by 6 bases, with 24 bases between the two germline ends. The CDR3 consists of 17 residues. This CDR3 reads CASTSEGDRINPGELFF. The CDR3 region has the DNA TGTGCCAGTACCTCCGAGGGGGACCGGATAAACCCCGGGGAGCTGTTTTTT.

This clone was picked up a small number of times. The chain couples TRBV5-1 to TRBJ2-2; 7 nucleotides align to TRBD1. Germline assignment: CDR1 SGHRS and CDR2 YFSETQ. The CDR3 has 15 amino acids. The V gene end was trimmed by 1 base and the J gene end by 5 bases; junction bases not matched to a gene: 5. The CDR3 sequence is CASSLTDRRTGELFF. As DNA, the CDR3 is TGCGCCAGCAGCTTGACGGACAGGAGAACCGGGGAGCTGTTTTTT.

This clone was detected only a few times. The J gene is TRBJ1-2, the V gene TRBV5-4, with D tentatively TRBD1 (6 bases). The CDR3 extends over 14 amino acids. V lost 5 bases and J lost 13, with 24 bases in between. Germline CDR1 is SGHNT and CDR2 is YYREEE (reference sequence). The DNA for the CDR3 is TGTGCCAGCAGTCCGCCGGGACAAAGTTTCTCCTGCACCTTC. It specifies CASSPPGQSFSCTF.

V and J are TRBV5-1 and TRBJ2-5, with 10 bases aligning to TRBD2. The CDR3 has 16 residues. Germline V gives CDR1 SGHRS, CDR2 YFSETQ. V was clipped by 0 bases and J by 4 bases; unmatched bases: 6. In DNA, the CDR3 is TGCGCCAGCAGCTTGGATATAAGCGGGGGGGGAGAGACCCAGTACTTC. Protein: CASSLDISGGGETQYF.

CDR3 bases: TGTGCCAGTACCTCGGGGAGGAACTATGGCTACACCTTC. Its protein product is CASTSGRNYGYTF. The chain links TRBV19 to TRBJ1-2, with D uncertain. Germline V lookup: CDR1 LNHDA, CDR2 SQIVND (reference sequence). Trimming removed 7 bases at V and 2 bases at J, with 11 bases between. This CDR3 spans 13 amino acids.

The chain couples TRBV12-3 or TRBV12-4 to TRBJ1-5; D is undetermined. The germline V and J ends were trimmed by 2 bases and 6 bases, with 5 bases remaining between them. The CDR3 runs to 12 residues. The CDR3 DNA follows: TGTGCCAGCAGTTTAATTGGTCAGCCCCAGCATTTT. It encodes CASSLIGQPQHF.

The genes are TRBV25-1 and TRBJ2-1; 8 positions agree with TRBD1. Germline V gene sequence: CDR1 MGHDK, CDR2 SYGVNS. This CDR3 region has 15 residues. V was clipped by 3 bases and J by 4 bases; unmatched bases: 5. CDR3 nucleotides: TGTGCCAGCAGTGAGGAGGACAGGGAGTACAATGAGCAGTTCTTC. This encodes CASSEEDREYNEQFF.

This chain links TRBV28 with TRBJ2-5; 14 positions agree with TRBD2. J lost 2 bases, V lost 3 bases, and 8 bases had no gene match. This CDR3 is built from 18 residues. From germline, CDR1 is MDHEN and CDR2 SYDVKM. The CDR3 DNA sequence: TGTGCCAGCAGTTTCCATCTGCGGACTAGCGGGGGGCAAGAGACCCAGTACTTC. Translation: CASSFHLRTSGGQETQYF.

This chain joins TRBV19 and TRBJ1-5, with D uncertain. The CDR3 is 15 residues long. The V and J ends lost 5 bases and 3 bases respectively, with 14 bases between them. Germline V CDR1 and CDR2: LNHDA, SQIVND (reference sequence). The CDR3, as DNA: TGTGCCAGTAGTCACCCTCGTAGCCCCAATCAGCCCCAGCATTTT. As protein: CASSHPRSPNQPQHF.

The chain couples TRBV9 to TRBJ2-5; D not certain. Germline-derived CDR1 and CDR2 are SGDLS and YYNGEE. The CDR3 runs 16 residues. V shed 4 bases and J shed 2 bases, with 18 bases lying between them. CDR3 residues: CASSPHAVTPQETQYF. The CDR3 nucleotides read TGTGCCAGCAGCCCTCACGCGGTCACCCCTCAAGAGACCCAGTACTTC.